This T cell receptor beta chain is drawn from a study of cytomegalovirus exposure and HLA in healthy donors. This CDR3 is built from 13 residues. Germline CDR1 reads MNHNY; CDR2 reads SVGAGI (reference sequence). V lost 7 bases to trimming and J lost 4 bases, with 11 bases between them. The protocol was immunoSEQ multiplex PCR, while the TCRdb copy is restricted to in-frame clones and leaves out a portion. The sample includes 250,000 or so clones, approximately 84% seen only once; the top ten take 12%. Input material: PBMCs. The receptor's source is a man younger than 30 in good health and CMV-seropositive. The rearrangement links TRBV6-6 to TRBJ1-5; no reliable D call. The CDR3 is CASTHQFNQPQHF. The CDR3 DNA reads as TGTGCCAGCACCCATCAGTTTAATCAGCCCCAGCATTTT.